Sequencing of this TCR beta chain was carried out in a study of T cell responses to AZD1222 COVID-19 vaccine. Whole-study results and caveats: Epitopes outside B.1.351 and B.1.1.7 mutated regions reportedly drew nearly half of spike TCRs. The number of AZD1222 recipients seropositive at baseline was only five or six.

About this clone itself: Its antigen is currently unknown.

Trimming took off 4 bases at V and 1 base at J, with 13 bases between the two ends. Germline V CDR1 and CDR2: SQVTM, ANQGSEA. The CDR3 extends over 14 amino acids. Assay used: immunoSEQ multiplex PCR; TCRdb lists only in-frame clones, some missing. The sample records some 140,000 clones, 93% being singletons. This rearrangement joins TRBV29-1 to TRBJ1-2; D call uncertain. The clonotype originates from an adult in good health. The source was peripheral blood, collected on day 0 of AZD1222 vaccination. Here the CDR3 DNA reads TGCAGCGTTGGTCGCCCTGAAGGTAACTATGGCTACACCTTC. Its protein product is CSVGRPEGNYGYTF.